Sequencing of this T cell receptor beta chain was carried out in a study of patients and donors after allogeneic stem cell transplantation. A single record per CDR3 protein comes from TCRdb applying MiXCR to the RT-PCR reads. The data show approximately 160,000 distinct CDR3 sequences, about 30% seen once. This clonotype was picked up a small number of times. The TCR sequence derives from a human donor who was either an allogeneic HSCT recipient or a stem cell or donor lymphocyte infusion donor (not recorded which). It is not recorded whose cells these are; they may come from a transplant donor. Sequenced: blood, either unsorted or a sorted T cell fraction (not recorded which).

This CDR3 reads CASSLIYEQYF. The DNA for the CDR3 is TGTGCCAGCAGCCTTATCTACGAGCAGTACTTC. This sequence joins TRBV5-6 and TRBJ2-7; D gene uncertain. Trimming shortened V by 4 bases and J by 3 bases, and 5 bases separated the two germline ends. This CDR3 region has 11 residues. Germline CDR1 is SGHDT and CDR2 is YYEEEE.